These 2 T cell receptor beta chains share one sample of origin, sequenced in a study of human CD4 T cells and Enterobacteriaceae. Some clones are missing from TCRdb's copy, which holds only in-frame ones; the method was immunoSEQ multiplex PCR. This repertoire shows around 26,000 clones, about 82% found once; its top ten account for around 0.88%. The memory gate held CD4+ cells that were not CD45RA+CCR7+CD95- naive cells, over 95% pure. What was sequenced was memory CD4+ T cells from blood. Receptor source: a human donor in good health.

This chain links TRBV2 with TRBJ2-1; maybe TRBD1 (5 bases). Germline CDR1 is SNHLY and CDR2 is FYNNEI. The CDR3 length is 12 residues. Between the trimmed V and J ends, which lost 4 bases and 7 bases, there was a span of 8 bases. The CDR3 here is CASSVQDNEQFF. Written as DNA, the CDR3 is TGTGCCAGCAGTGTACAGGATAATGAGCAGTTCTTC.

This clone was counted between two and nine times. The chain uses TRBV27 and TRBJ1-3; TRBD1 might be the D (5 bases). The CDR3 has 14 amino acids. The V and J ends lost 6 bases and 0 bases respectively, with 9 bases between them. The germline gives CDR1 MNHEY, CDR2 SMNVEV (reference sequence). CDR3 region: CASRRGGSGNTIYF. The CDR3, as DNA: TGTGCCAGCAGGAGGGGTGGCTCTGGAAACACCATATATTTT.